The text below deals with one TCR beta chain. These data belong to a study of blood T cell repertoires in COVID-19. In the study overall: The United States, Italy and Spain supplied acute and convalescent COVID-19 samples. The analysed material was cDNA or gDNA that came from T cells, B-cell-depleted T cells, or PBMCs.

As originally analysed: Using reference gene primer amplification, nucleated cell counts were estimated. TCRdb's copy holds only in-frame clones and misses some; the assay was immunoSEQ multiplex PCR. That table furnishes V, J and clone size, whereas the DNA furnished D and trimming. The sample consists of 60,000 to 90,000 clones, approximately 86% of them appearing once. This TCR derives from a human donor in a cohort sampled during active COVID-19. The material sequenced was peripheral blood.

The chain's CDR3 is CASSLSRDKRSSYNSPLHF. The CDR3 DNA reads as TGTGCCAGCAGCTTATCTCGGGACAAGAGGAGCTCCTATAATTCACCCCTCCACTTT. The V gene is TRBV7-9, the J gene TRBJ1-6; perhaps TRBD1 as D (6 bases). The ends were cut back, 2 bases at V and 0 bases at J, with 17 bases in the middle. The CDR3 has 19 residues. Germline V CDR1 and CDR2: SEHNR, FQNEAQ (reference sequence).